Listed below are T cell receptor beta chains from one sample, sequenced in a study of T cell repertoires in ileal Crohn's disease. The table came from immunoSEQ multiplex PCR; TCRdb's copy has only in-frame clones and leaves some out. The data show about 17,000 clones, around 76% seen once. Sequenced input: ileal tissue. These receptor sequences come from an adult with Crohn's disease. Both conserved end residues are trimmed from each CDR3. The order of the fields is V gene, clone size, J gene, D gene, CDR3 protein. D genes are given only for firm matches. Only some rows state a clone size, as once, few, many or a class for expanded clones.

V: TRBV7-9
size: few
J: TRBJ1-4
D: TRBD1
CDR3: ASSFSGNRGSNEKLF

V: TRBV19
size: .
J: TRBJ2-3
D: TRBD1
CDR3: ASSRGQGNTDTQY

V: TRBV19
size: .
J: TRBJ2-2
D: .
CDR3: ASRWGHTGELF

V: TRBV2
size: .
J: TRBJ2-7
D: .
CDR3: ATVSRGSEQY

V: TRBV4-2
size: .
J: TRBJ2-5
D: TRBD2
CDR3: ASSHHGSSGEQETQY

V: TRBV6-6
size: .
J: TRBJ2-3
D: .
CDR3: ASSGVSTDTQY

V: TRBV29-1
size: .
J: TRBJ1-2
D: .
CDR3: SGGGGQDYGYT

V: TRBV2
size: .
J: TRBJ2-7
D: .
CDR3: ASARQPSYEQY

V: TRBV11-2
size: .
J: TRBJ1-1
D: .
CDR3: ASSVTEMNTEAF

V: TRBV7-8
size: .
J: TRBJ2-2
D: TRBD2
CDR3: ASSLVGGDDTGELF